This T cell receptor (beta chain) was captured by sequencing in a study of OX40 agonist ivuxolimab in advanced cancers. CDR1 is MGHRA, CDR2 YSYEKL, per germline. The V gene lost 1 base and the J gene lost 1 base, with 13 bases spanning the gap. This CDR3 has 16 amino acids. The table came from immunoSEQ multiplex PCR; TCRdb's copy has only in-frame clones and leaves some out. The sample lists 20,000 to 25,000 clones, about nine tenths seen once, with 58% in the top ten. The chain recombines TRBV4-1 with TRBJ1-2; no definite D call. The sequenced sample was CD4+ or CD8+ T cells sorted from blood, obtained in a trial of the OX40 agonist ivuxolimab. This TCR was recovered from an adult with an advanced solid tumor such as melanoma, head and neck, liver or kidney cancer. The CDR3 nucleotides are TGCGCCAGCAGCCAAGTAGTCCAGCCCGATAACTATGGCTACACCTTC. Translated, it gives CASSQVVQPDNYGYTF.